The 3 T cell receptor beta chains below come from one sample, sequenced in a study of cytomegalovirus exposure and HLA in healthy donors. TCRdb's table, derived via immunoSEQ multiplex PCR, lists solely in-frame clones and lacks some. The sample lists 150,000 to 200,000 clones; approximately 80% were seen once. Sequenced input: PBMCs. These receptor sequences come from a man aged 30 to 39 in good health and CMV-seropositive.

The V and J genes are TRBV4-2 and TRBJ2-7, with 7 bases lining up with TRBD2. V was clipped by 1 base and J by 4 bases; unmatched bases: 7. Germline V CDR1 and CDR2: LGHNA, YNFKEQ. This CDR3 spans 15 amino acids. The CDR3: CASSQGGGTQYEQYF. The CDR3 DNA is TGTGCCAGCAGCCAAGGGGGGGGGACCCAATACGAGCAGTACTTC.

The chain recombines TRBV19 with TRBJ1-1; D gene uncertain. CDR3 length: 13 residues. In germline, CDR1 is LNHDA, CDR2 SQIVND (reference sequence). Trimming removed 7 bases at V and 0 bases at J, with 9 bases between. The CDR3 nucleotides are TGTGCCAGTAACAAGAGGATGAACACTGAAGCTTTCTTT. It is translated as CASNKRMNTEAFF.

The rearrangement links TRBV25-1 to TRBJ1-6; D unclear. This CDR3 has 14 residues. V gave up 1 base and J gave up 9 bases, with 10 bases separating them. Per the germline V gene, CDR1 is MGHDK and CDR2 is SYGVNS. This chain's CDR3 is CASSEWPGSSPLHF. The CDR3, as DNA: TGTGCCAGCAGTGAATGGCCTGGCAGTTCACCCCTCCACTTT.